This TCR beta chain stems from a study of shared clonotypes between healthy human individuals (dated by TCRdb to about 2020). Background on the whole study: The cohort included three men and a couple of women between 18 and 49 years of age. For each donor, CD4 naive and CD4 memory were each run on three plates, CD8 naive on two plates, and CD8 memory on one plate. Blood TCR repertoires of roughly five healthy adults were deeply sequenced to estimate repertoire size and the extent of clonotype sharing between individuals. Libraries were prepared and TCR repertoires were sequenced by different laboratories using diverse techniques, in order to increase sequencing depth and limit assay-specific biases. Per donor, leukapheresis produced somewhere between about 0.94 and 10 billion PBMCs. Results the study describes overall, beyond this receptor: Naive subsets generally had larger estimated clonotype richness than memory subsets. Based on pairwise subsampling, the degree of clonotype sharing among donors was expected to be affected by sequencing depth. Because the study included a small number of donors, the genetic and exposure-history diversity represented was limited. Even with the large sequencing depth, rarefaction of the sorted-subset datasets indicated that sequencing was incomplete. Compared with non-shared clonotypes, clonotypes shared by all four sorted-subset donors had higher generation probabilities. When a handful of donors were compared, the shared fraction of clonotypes was 5% to 6.5% for naive CD4, approximately 3.3% for naive CD8, 2.3% for memory CD4, and approximately 0.4% for memory CD8. Only blood was sampled, and tissue TCR repertoires likely differ from those in blood.

The count of this clone is one. The clone's antigen remains unknown. Base qualities are not at hand, and no much larger clone is one base apart. Using the deep immunoSEQ assay, multiplex PCR amplified TCR CDR3 regions from genomic DNA. Genomic DNA extracted from each cell subset was distributed evenly over all wells of several immunoSEQ 96-well plates, and each plate served as one replicate. Each replicate PCR for sorted subsets received approximately 200 ng genomic DNA, equal to about 30,000 T cell genomes. The purified libraries were quantified using a Qubit 3.0 fluorometer, sized with a Bioanalyzer 2100, and then quantified again using the KAPA Library Quantification kit. Each immunoSEQ 96-well plate was sequenced on its own single-read 150-cycle Illumina NextSeq 550 flow cell. The source study handled its data this way. Because the immunoSEQ output included only junctional sequences and no quality scores, the filtering could not be the same as the filtering used for full-length reads. Sequences were annotated with PyIR, a Python wrapper for IgBLAST v1.9, using IMGT germline references to assign V/J genes and CDR3. Any read was removed if the V/J assignment was weak (E-value above 1e-6), the CDR3 was missing, or the read contained stop codons, out-of-frame junctions, or ambiguous translated residues. V3J clonotypes were defined as sequences sharing an identical inferred V gene, J gene, and CDR3 amino acid sequence. To compute the percentage overlap between repertoires, the number of shared unique clonotypes was divided by the size of the smaller repertoire. Repertoire richness was assessed with RTK rarefaction, the Chao1 estimator, and Recon v2.1 estimates of unobserved clonotypes. For all TCRbeta clonotypes obtained by the gDNA method from several donors, generation probabilities were computed with OLGA. TCRdb stores this immuneACCESS table with in-frame sequences only. Part of the clones is absent; in the studies checked, under half of the shortfall reflects unresolved V genes, and no reason is known for the rest. V and J calls and clone size are copied from that table; D and trimming were computed from the DNA. The sample table contains some 1.4 million clones; only one count was recorded for roughly 96% of them. The top ten hold about 1.2% of the sample.

From the cysteine up to the phenylalanine, the CDR3 has a length of 17 residues. Of all the DNA, just the CDR3 is kept, 51 bases in frame from base 1. The germline V gene (reference sequence) gives CDR1 as SGHKS and CDR2 as YYEKEE. Trimmed from V: 3 bases; trimmed from J: 0 bases; junction bases lacking a gene match: 9. The donors were healthy, HIV-negative adults who had no recently reported acute infections or vaccinations. Every donor was a Caucasian adult residing in Nashville, Tennessee, USA. Magnetic negative selection was used to enrich CD4+ T cells, after which naive cells were positively selected on CD45RA and the negative fraction became the memory subset. After blood collection by leukapheresis, PBMCs were isolated using Ficoll-Histopaque density gradient centrifugation and then cryopreserved in the vapor phase of liquid nitrogen. Analytical flow cytometry was used to check the purity and quantity of each magnetically sorted T cell population. Genomic DNA was isolated from each sorted fraction and quantified by UV absorbance on a Nanodrop 2000c.

The sample comprised naive CD4+ T cells sorted from blood. What the cell subset or site label conveys for this sample: CD45RA+ positively selected. The receptor chain draws on TRBV5-5 and TRBJ2-1; a stretch of 7 junction bases matches TRBD2. This TCR was recovered from a young man in good health. The nucleotide sequence reads as follows: TGTGCCAGCAGCTCGAGACTAGCTGCTAACTCCTACAATGAGCAGTTCTTC. This yields the protein CASSSRLAANSYNEQFF.